Below, 8 T cell receptor beta chains from the same sample are listed, as sequenced in a study of T cells in Graves' hyperthyroidism and ophthalmopathy. Amplified TCR beta CDR3 regions came from RNA transcripts. The HTBI primer set served for first-round RT-PCR of the TCR CDR3. MiXCR, applied by TCRdb to the multiplex PCR reads, yields one record per CDR3 protein. The profile covers about 540,000 distinct CDR3 sequences, with more than 45% appearing a single time and 7.5% to 8.5% taken by the ten largest. Material for sequencing was peripheral blood or thyroid tissue (not recorded which). These receptors originate from a woman under 30 with Graves' hyperthyroidism.

This clonotype was seen at least ten times. V usage is TRBV6-5 and J usage is TRBJ1-1; D call uncertain. Looked up from germline, CDR1 is MNHEY and CDR2 is SVGAGI. Trimming removed 0 bases from V and 5 bases from J, with 10 bases in between. CDR3 length: 14 residues. CDR3 sequence reads: CASSYSGGGTEAFF. The CDR3 bases are TGTGCCAGCAGTTACTCGGGTGGTGGGACTGAAGCTTTCTTT.

This clonotype was seen just once. The V and J genes are TRBV2 and TRBJ1-6, with TRBD1 identical over 8 bases. Germline CDR1 and CDR2: SNHLY and FYNNEI. The V and J ends lost 8 bases and 6 bases, in that order; junction bases with no gene match: 9. This CDR3 has 15 amino acids. CDR3 residues: CASSGQGEGNSPLHF. In DNA, the CDR3 is TGTGCCAGCTCCGGACAGGGAGAGGGTAATTCACCCCTCCACTTT.

As concerns this clonotype: A junction end diverges from the germline sequence, so it may reflect a read error. The chain has TRBV10-2 and TRBJ1-3, with D perhaps TRBD1 (5 bases). This CDR3 contains 17 residues. CDR1 WSHSY and CDR2 SAAADI come from the germline V gene. The CDR3 DNA is TGTGCCAGCTCACCTAGACAGCTAAGAAGCTCTGGAAACACCATATATTTT. Encoded protein: CASSPRQLRSSGNTIYF.

In its sample, this clonotype was seen many times. The J gene is TRBJ1-2, the V gene TRBV19; possibly TRBD1 for D (5 bases). CDR3 size: 12 residues. V lost 4 bases and J 4 bases, leaving 7 bases between the germline ends. Germline values: CDR1 LNHDA, CDR2 SQIVND (reference sequence). CDR3 loop: CASSTGTYGYTF. In DNA, the CDR3 is TGTGCCAGTAGTACAGGGACCTATGGCTACACCTTC.

This clonotype was seen just once. V is TRBV19 and J is TRBJ2-2; D unclear. Looked up from germline, CDR1 is LNHDA and CDR2 is SQIVND (reference sequence). CDR3 length: 16 residues. Between the trimmed V and J ends, which lost 3 bases and 2 bases, there was a span of 13 bases. The DNA of the CDR3 is TGTGCCAGTAGTATTCGCTGGATACTAAACACCGGGGAGCTGTTTTTT. Translated: CASSIRWILNTGELFF.

This chain links TRBV20-1 with TRBJ1-2; D gene unclear. The germline V gene encodes CDR1 DFQATT and CDR2 SNEGSKA (reference sequence). Trimming left V 3 bases short and J 11 bases short, with 19 bases between. CDR3 length equals 13 residues. For the CDR3, the DNA is TGCAGTGCTAGGGAGCGGGAGGCCATCGGATACACCTTC. It yields the protein CSAREREAIGYTF.

About this clonotype: The CDR3 carries no conserved terminal phenylalanine or tryptophan, so it likely arises from a read error. This sequence joins TRBV7-2 and TRBJ1-1; TRBD1 might be the D (5 bases). V gave up 3 bases and J gave up 7 bases, with 21 bases separating them. Per germline, CDR1 SGHTA and CDR2 FQGNSA. This CDR3 is 16 amino acids long. CDR3 region: CASSLGIGQTWSEAFS. The CDR3 nucleotides read TGTGCCAGCAGCTTGGGGATCGGACAAACTTGGAGTGAAGCTTTCTCT.

The V and J genes are TRBV29-1 and TRBJ1-2; weak D call: TRBD1 (6 bases). Germline V CDR1 and CDR2: SQVTM, ANQGSEA. The CDR3 has 13 amino acids. Here the CDR3 reads CTSDEDRGYGYTF. The CDR3 coding sequence is TGCACCAGTGACGAGGACAGAGGCTATGGCTACACCTTC.